Here is one T cell receptor (beta chain) with its context. Its antigen is undetermined. Unique molecular identifiers were present on cDNA, and template switching added a universal primer site. Via MiXCR, TCRdb re-called the 5' RACE reads, giving one row per CDR3 protein. The table has 350,000 or so distinct CDR3 sequences, around 9.7% seen once. This sample was taken from a study of identical twins. Findings and limits, study-wide: Possibly, invariant MAIT and iNKT cells partly confounded zero-insertion analyses. Less excess twin sharing appeared in beta out-of-frame sequences.

This CDR3 comprises 16 residues. Germline CDR1 and CDR2: LNHDA and SQIVND (reference sequence). V shed 0 bases and J 3 bases; nucleotides not matched to a gene: 5. V gene TRBV19 combines with J gene TRBJ2-7, with TRBD2 identical over 10 bases. This clonotype originated in a woman in her forties or fifties in good health. The specimen sequenced was naive T cells sorted from blood. CDR3 residues: CASSIEAGGPVYEQYF. The CDR3 bases are TGTGCCAGTAGTATAGAAGCGGGAGGGCCAGTCTACGAGCAGTACTTC.